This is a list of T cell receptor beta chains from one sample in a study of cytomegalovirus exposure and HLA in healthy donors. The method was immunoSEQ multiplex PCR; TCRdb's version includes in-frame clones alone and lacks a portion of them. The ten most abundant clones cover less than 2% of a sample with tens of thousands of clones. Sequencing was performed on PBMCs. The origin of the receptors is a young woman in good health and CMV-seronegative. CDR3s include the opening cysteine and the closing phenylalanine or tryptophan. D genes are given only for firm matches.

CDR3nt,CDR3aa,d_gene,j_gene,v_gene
TGTGCCATCAGGCCTCACGCGGGACAGTTATACGAGCAGTACTTC,CAIRPHAGQLYEQYF,NA,TRBJ2-7,TRBV10-3
TGCGCCAGCAGCCAAGATGGCAGGGATGAGCAGTTCTTC,CASSQDGRDEQFF,NA,TRBJ2-1,TRBV4-1
TGTGCCAGCAGCCCGGTGGAAGGGAGGCAAGAGACCCAGTACTTC,CASSPVEGRQETQYF,NA,TRBJ2-5,TRBV7-9
TGCGCCAGCAGCCCGGACGGACCAGGGGGATTCCATTCACCCCTCCACTTT,CASSPDGPGGFHSPLHF,TRBD1,TRBJ1-6,TRBV5-1
TGTGCCAGCGGGACAGGGGAAGGTGGCGGGGAGCTGTTTTTT,CASGTGEGGGELFF,TRBD1,TRBJ2-2,TRBV11-1
TGTGCCAGCAGCCAAGTGCAGGGGACAGGGTCTGTCACAGATACGCAGTATTTT,CASSQVQGTGSVTDTQYF,TRBD1,TRBJ2-3,TRBV4-2
TGTGCCAGCAGCCCCGTTGGCGGGAGGGAGTGGAATGAGCAGTTCTTC,CASSPVGGREWNEQFF,TRBD2,TRBJ2-1,TRBV28
TGTGCCAGCAGTTACACGGGGACAGGGAACACCGGGGAGCTGTTTTTT,CASSYTGTGNTGELFF,TRBD1,TRBJ2-2,TRBV6-6
TGCGCCAGCAGCCAAGTGAGAGCGGGGGGAAACGAGCAGTACTTC,CASSQVRAGGNEQYF,TRBD2,TRBJ2-7,TRBV4-1
TGCGCCAGCAGCCAATCCGGGACAGGGGAGAGTCACGAGCAGTACTTC,CASSQSGTGESHEQYF,TRBD1,TRBJ2-7,TRBV4-3
TGTGCCAGCAGGGCCACTACAGGGGCGAACTATGGCTACACCTTC,CASRATTGANYGYTF,TRBD1,TRBJ1-2,TRBV6-6
TGTGCCAGTAAACGGGACTCAACCAGCGGGGGACCCTCCTACGAGCAGTACTTC,CASKRDSTSGGPSYEQYF,TRBD2,TRBJ2-7,TRBV19
TGTGCCAGCAGCCGTCGGACTAGCGGATGGGGGGGGGAGAACACCGGGGAGCTGTTTTTT,CASSRRTSGWGGENTGELFF,TRBD2,TRBJ2-2,TRBV14
TGCAGCGTTGAGGATCCGGGACAGAACGACAATGAGCAGTTCTTC,CSVEDPGQNDNEQFF,TRBD1,TRBJ2-1,TRBV29-1
TGTGCCAGCAGTTATGGCCCAGATACGCAGTATTTT,CASSYGPDTQYF,NA,TRBJ2-3,TRBV6-6
TGCGCCAGCAGCACCGGACTAGCGGCCCAAGAGACCCAGTACTTC,CASSTGLAAQETQYF,TRBD2,TRBJ2-5,TRBV5-1
TGTGCCTGGACGGCGGGAGCCTACAATGAGCAGTTCTTC,CAWTAGAYNEQFF,TRBD2,TRBJ2-1,TRBV30
TGTGCCAGTAGTTCGACTAGCGGGAGGCCCTACAATGAGCAGTTCTTC,CASSSTSGRPYNEQFF,TRBD2,TRBJ2-1,TRBV19
TGTGCCAGCCGTGACCTCGGGGAGACCCAGTACTTC,CASRDLGETQYF,NA,TRBJ2-5,TRBV6-5
TGTGCCAGCAGCGCCACAGGGCCAACTAATGAAAAACTGTTTTTT,CASSATGPTNEKLFF,NA,TRBJ1-4,TRBV9
TGTGCCAGCACAAGCGGGAGGGCCTCGTACGAGCAGTACTTC,CASTSGRASYEQYF,TRBD2,TRBJ2-7,TRBV11-2
TGTGCCAGCAGCTTAGATTCAGCGGGAGAGGCTGGGGAGCTGTTTTTT,CASSLDSAGEAGELFF,TRBD2,TRBJ2-2,TRBV7-3
TGTGCCAGCAGCCCCACAACAGGGGGCCGCGACGAGCAGTACTTC,CASSPTTGGRDEQYF,TRBD1,TRBJ2-7,TRBV7-9
TGCAGCGTACAGGGGGCCTTGAACACTGAAGCTTTCTTT,CSVQGALNTEAFF,TRBD1,TRBJ1-1,TRBV29-1
TGCGCCAGCAGCCCACCTAGCGGAACCTACAATGAGCAGTTCTTC,CASSPPSGTYNEQFF,TRBD2,TRBJ2-1,TRBV5-1
TGCGCCAGCAGCTTGGAAGGGGATAATAGTGCCCAGTACTTC,CASSLEGDNSAQYF,NA,TRBJ2-5,TRBV5-1
TGTGCCAGCAGTTTAAGGGGCGGGGGACAGTATTTT,CASSLRGGGQYF,TRBD2,TRBJ2-3,TRBV28